This TCR beta chain was sequenced during a study of shared clonotypes between healthy human individuals. Sequenced by immunoSEQ multiplex PCR; TCRdb stores in-frame clones only, minus some. The table includes 2 million to 3 million clones, 80% to 95% detected once. The sequence was collected from a man younger than 35 in good health. Some clones in this sample may be carry-over from other donors' samples. Sequencing input: naive CD4+ T cells from PBMCs. Subset meaning: CD45RA+ positively selected.

CDR3 region: CASSSRGPQTSEQYF. As DNA, the CDR3 is TGTGCCAGCAGCTCAAGGGGGCCACAAACATCCGAGCAGTATTTT. The V gene is TRBV7-2, the J gene TRBJ2-3; 7 bases fit TRBD1. Trimming at V came to 4 bases and at J to 11 bases, leaving 15 bases not matched to a gene. The germline CDR1 and CDR2 sequences are SGHTA and FQGNSA. There are 15 residues in the CDR3.